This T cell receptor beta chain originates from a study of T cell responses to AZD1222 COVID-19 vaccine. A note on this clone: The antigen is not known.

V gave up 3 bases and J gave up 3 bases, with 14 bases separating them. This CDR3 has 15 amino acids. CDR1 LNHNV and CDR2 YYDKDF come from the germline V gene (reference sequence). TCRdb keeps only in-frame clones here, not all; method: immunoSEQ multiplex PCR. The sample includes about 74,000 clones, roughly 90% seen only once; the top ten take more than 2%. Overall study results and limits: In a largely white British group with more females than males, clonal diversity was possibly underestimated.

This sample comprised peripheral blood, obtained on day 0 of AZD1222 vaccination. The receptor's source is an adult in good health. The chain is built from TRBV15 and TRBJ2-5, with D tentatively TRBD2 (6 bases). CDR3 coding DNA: TGTGCCACCAGCAGTCCCCGAACGGGAGAAGAGACCCAGTACTTC. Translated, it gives CATSSPRTGEETQYF.